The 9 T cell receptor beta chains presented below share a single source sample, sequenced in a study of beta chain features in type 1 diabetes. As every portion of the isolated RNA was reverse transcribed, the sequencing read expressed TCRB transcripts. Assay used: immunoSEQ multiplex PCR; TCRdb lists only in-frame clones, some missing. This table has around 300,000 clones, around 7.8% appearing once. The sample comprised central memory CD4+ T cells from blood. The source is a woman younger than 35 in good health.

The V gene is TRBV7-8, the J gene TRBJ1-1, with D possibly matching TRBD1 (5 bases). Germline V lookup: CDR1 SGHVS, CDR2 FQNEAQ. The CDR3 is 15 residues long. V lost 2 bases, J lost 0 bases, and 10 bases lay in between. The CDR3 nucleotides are TGTGCCAGCAGCTTAAGGGGCCGAATGAACACTGAAGCTTTCTTT. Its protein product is CASSLRGRMNTEAFF.

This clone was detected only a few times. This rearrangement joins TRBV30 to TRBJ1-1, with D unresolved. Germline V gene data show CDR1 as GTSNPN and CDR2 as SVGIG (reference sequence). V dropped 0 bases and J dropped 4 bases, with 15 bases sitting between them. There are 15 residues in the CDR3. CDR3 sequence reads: CAWSVSSHTPTEAFF. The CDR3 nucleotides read TGTGCCTGGAGTGTTTCAAGTCACACACCCACTGAAGCTTTCTTT.

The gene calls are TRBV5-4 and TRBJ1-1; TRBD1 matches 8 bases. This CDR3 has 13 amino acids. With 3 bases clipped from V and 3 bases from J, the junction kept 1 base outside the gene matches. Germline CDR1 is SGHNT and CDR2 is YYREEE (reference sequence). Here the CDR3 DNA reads TGTGCCAGCAGCTCGGGACAGGACACTGAAGCTTTCTTT. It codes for CASSSGQDTEAFF.

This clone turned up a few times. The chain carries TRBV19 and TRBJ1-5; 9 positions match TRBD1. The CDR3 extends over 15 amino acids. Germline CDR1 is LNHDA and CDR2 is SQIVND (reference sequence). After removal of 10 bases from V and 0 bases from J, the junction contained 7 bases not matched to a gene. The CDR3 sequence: CATQDRGYSNQPQHF. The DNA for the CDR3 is TGTGCCACCCAGGACAGGGGATATAGCAATCAGCCCCAGCATTTT.

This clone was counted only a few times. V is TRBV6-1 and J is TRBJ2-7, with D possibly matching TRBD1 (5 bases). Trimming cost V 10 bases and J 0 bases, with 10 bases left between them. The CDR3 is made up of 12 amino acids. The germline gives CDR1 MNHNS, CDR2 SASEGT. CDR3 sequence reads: CATTATSYEQYF. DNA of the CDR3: TGTGCCACGACAGCTACCTCCTACGAGCAGTACTTC.

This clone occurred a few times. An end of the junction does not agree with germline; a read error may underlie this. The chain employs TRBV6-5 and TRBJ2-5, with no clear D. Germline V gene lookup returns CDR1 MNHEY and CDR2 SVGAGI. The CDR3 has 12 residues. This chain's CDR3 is CAISVGGETQYF. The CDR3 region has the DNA TGTGCCATCAGTGTGGGTGGGGAGACCCAGTACTTC.

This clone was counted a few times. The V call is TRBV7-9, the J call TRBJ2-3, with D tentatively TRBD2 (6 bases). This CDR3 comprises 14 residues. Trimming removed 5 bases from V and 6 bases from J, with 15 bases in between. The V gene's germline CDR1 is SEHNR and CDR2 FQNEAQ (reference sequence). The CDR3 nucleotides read TGTGCCAGCAGCCGTAACCACCTAGCGGATACGCAGTATTTT. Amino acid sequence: CASSRNHLADTQYF.

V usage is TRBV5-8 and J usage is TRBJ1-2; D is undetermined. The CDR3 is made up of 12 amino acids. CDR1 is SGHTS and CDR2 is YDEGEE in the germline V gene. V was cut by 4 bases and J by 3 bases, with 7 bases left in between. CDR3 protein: CASSLRDYGYTF. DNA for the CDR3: TGTGCCAGCAGCCTTCGGGACTATGGCTACACCTTC.

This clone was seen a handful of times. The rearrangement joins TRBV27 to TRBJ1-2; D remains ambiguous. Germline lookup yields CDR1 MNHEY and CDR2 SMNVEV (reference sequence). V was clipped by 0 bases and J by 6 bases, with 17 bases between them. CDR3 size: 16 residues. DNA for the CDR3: TGTGCCAGCAGTTTATCCAGCATGCGAGACAACAATGGCTACACCTTC. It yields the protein CASSLSSMRDNNGYTF.